This T cell receptor (beta chain) was recorded in a study of T cell changes during pregnancy in multiple sclerosis. Generated by immunoSEQ multiplex PCR, the TCRdb table keeps only in-frame clones and is missing some. The sample shows under 35,000 clones, 87% of them seen only once. This receptor was identified in a female donor with multiple sclerosis, enrolled in a pregnancy study. The sequencing here drew on CD8+ T cells from peripheral blood mononuclear cells, taken before pregnancy.

CDR3 region: CASSISEYWGRGEVQPQHF. The DNA for the CDR3 is TGTGCCAGTAGTATTAGCGAATATTGGGGTAGAGGGGAGGTTCAGCCCCAGCATTTT. V gene TRBV19 combines with J gene TRBJ1-5; D is perhaps TRBD1 (5 bases). Deletions cut 3 bases from V and 6 bases from J, with 27 bases between. Germline-derived CDR1 and CDR2 are LNHDA and SQIVND (reference sequence). This CDR3 has 19 residues.